This record covers a single T cell receptor (beta chain). Which antigen it targets is not known. No much larger clonotype is one base removed from it; base qualities were not supplied. The donors were healthy, HIV-negative adults who had no recently reported acute infections or vaccinations. Every donor was a Caucasian adult living in Nashville, Tennessee, USA. CD4+ T cells were enriched by magnetic negative selection; naive cells were then positively selected on CD45RA, and the negative fraction formed the memory subset. Blood was collected by leukapheresis, and PBMCs were isolated by Ficoll-Histopaque density gradient centrifugation and then cryopreserved in liquid nitrogen vapor phase. Analytical flow cytometry was used to check the purity and quantity of every magnetically sorted T cell population. From each sorted fraction, genomic DNA was isolated and quantified by UV absorbance on a Nanodrop 2000c.

These data come from a study of shared clonotypes between healthy human individuals (dated by TCRdb to between 2020 and 2021). Broadly, across the study: A couple of women and a few men aged 18 to 49 years were included in the cohort. Between about 0.8 and 8.9 billion PBMCs per donor were obtained by leukapheresis. Libraries were prepared and TCR repertoires were sequenced by different laboratories using diverse techniques, in order to increase sequencing depth and limit assay-specific biases. The study deeply sequenced blood TCR repertoires of about five healthy adults to estimate repertoire size and the extent of clonotype sharing between individuals. For each donor, three plates each were used for CD4 naive and CD4 memory, two plates were used for CD8 naive, and one plate was used for CD8 memory.

Findings and caveats that apply to the study as a whole: Even with the large sequencing depth, rarefaction of the sorted-subset datasets indicated that sequencing was incomplete. Across a handful of donors, 5% to 6% of naive CD4, more than 3% of naive CD8, under 2.5% of memory CD4, and under 0.45% of memory CD8 clonotypes were shared. Naive subsets generally had larger estimated clonotype richness than memory subsets did. Compared with non-shared clonotypes, clonotypes shared by all four sorted-subset donors had higher generation probabilities. The genetic and exposure-history diversity represented was limited by the small number of donors. Pairwise subsampling indicated that sequencing depth was expected to affect the degree of clonotype sharing among donors. Sampling was restricted to blood, and TCR repertoires in tissues likely differ from the TCR repertoires found in blood.

Using the deep immunoSEQ assay, multiplex PCR amplified TCR CDR3 regions from genomic DNA. Extracted genomic DNA from each cell subset was distributed evenly across all wells of several immunoSEQ 96-well plates, and each plate was treated as a replicate. For sorted subsets, about 200 ng genomic DNA, equal to 30,000 or so T cell genomes, was loaded into each replicate PCR. Purified libraries were measured with a Qubit 3.0 fluorometer, size-checked on a Bioanalyzer 2100, and measured again with the KAPA Library Quantification kit. A separate single-read 150-cycle Illumina NextSeq 550 flow cell was used to sequence each immunoSEQ 96-well plate. Turning to the authors' computational methods: Because the immunoSEQ output included only junctional sequences and no quality scores, the filtering could not be the same as the filtering used for full-length reads. Sequences were annotated with PyIR, a Python wrapper for IgBLAST v1.9, using IMGT germline references to assign V/J genes and CDR3. Any read was removed if the V/J assignment was weak (E-value above 1e-6), the CDR3 was missing, or the read contained stop codons, out-of-frame junctions, or ambiguous translated residues. A V3J clonotype was defined by an identical inferred V gene, J gene, and CDR3 amino acid sequence. To compute the percentage overlap between repertoires, the number of shared unique clonotypes was divided by the size of the smaller repertoire. Repertoire richness was assessed with RTK rarefaction, the Chao1 estimator, and Recon v2.1 estimates of unobserved clonotypes. For all TCRbeta clonotypes obtained by the gDNA method from a few donors, generation probabilities were computed with OLGA. In TCRdb, the immuneACCESS table is reduced to in-frame sequences with V and J assigned. These tables do not hold every clone; where another copy was compared, an unresolved V gene accounts for under half, and the others remain unexplained. The V and J calls and clone size are taken from that table; D and trimming were inferred from the DNA. The sample profile shows 2 million to 2.5 million clones; 90% to 95% of them were found once. The ten largest clones take up roughly 0.36% of the sample.

This sequence originates from a young man in good health. Some clones in this sample may be carry-over from other donors' samples. Sequenced material: naive CD4+ T cells from PBMCs. The sample's cell subset or site label, decoded: CD45RA+ positively selected.

The encoded CDR3 is CASSYRGTGRGNTIYF. The sequence in DNA is TGTGCCAGCAGTTATCGGGGGACAGGTCGGGGAAACACCATATATTTT. The receptor chain draws on TRBV6-5 and TRBJ1-3, with 8 bases matching TRBD1. The CDR1 and CDR2 encoded by the germline V gene are MNHEY and SVGAGI. At the junction V is shortened by 3 bases and J by 4 bases; bases outside the gene matches: 8. Its CDR3 holds 16 amino acids, cysteine through phenylalanine. Here the CDR3 DNA is all that survives: 48 bases in frame from base 1.